Listed here are 30 T cell receptor beta chains from one sample, sequenced in a study of OX40 agonist ivuxolimab in advanced cancers. Assay used: immunoSEQ multiplex PCR; TCRdb lists only in-frame clones, some missing. The sample contains 42,000 or so clones, approximately 87% of which appear only once. The material was CD4+ or CD8+ T cells sorted from blood, obtained in a trial of the OX40 agonist ivuxolimab. Every receptor here comes from an adult with an advanced solid tumor such as melanoma, head and neck, liver or kidney cancer.

The chain links TRBV2 to TRBJ1-1, with 9 bases identical to TRBD1. J was trimmed by 3 bases and V by 10 bases; bases with no gene match: 9. This CDR3 spans 14 amino acids. Germline lookup yields CDR1 SNHLY and CDR2 FYNNEI. In DNA form, the CDR3 reads TGTGCCATCCTATCCTACAGGGGGCACACTGAAGCTTTCTTT. Translated: CAILSYRGHTEAFF.

This chain connects TRBV29-1 to TRBJ2-7, with TRBD1 matching 10 bases. Germline V lookup: CDR1 SQVTM, CDR2 ANQGSEA. V dropped 6 bases and J dropped 2; count of bases not matched to a gene: 7. The CDR3 runs 14 residues. CDR3 amino acids: CSVAGGQGTYEQYF. For the CDR3, the DNA is TGCAGCGTCGCCGGGGGACAGGGGACCTACGAGCAGTACTTC.

This chain joins TRBV19 and TRBJ2-2; possible D gene TRBD2, 6 bases. Germline CDR1 reads LNHDA; CDR2 reads SQIVND (reference sequence). The germline V and J ends were trimmed by 7 bases and 4 bases, with 10 bases remaining between them. This CDR3 has 13 amino acids. CDR3 sequence: CASNPGVTGELFF. CDR3 nucleotides: TGTGCCAGTAATCCGGGGGTCACCGGGGAGCTGTTTTTT. Based on the CDR3 plus reference TRBV19 and TRBJ2-2, the full variable domain is DGGITQSPKYLFRKEGQNVTLSCEQNLNHDAMYWYRQDPGQGLRLIYYSQIVNDFQKGDIAEGYSVSREKKESFPLTVTSAQKNPTAFYLCASNPGVTGELFFGEGSRLTVL.

The chain couples TRBV2 to TRBJ2-3; 9 bases line up with TRBD1. Trimming took 5 bases from V and 0 from J; bases not matched to a gene: 15. Germline CDR1 reads SNHLY; CDR2 reads FYNNEI. This CDR3 is built from 19 residues. CDR3 in DNA: TGTGCCAGCAGTACCCTGACAGGGGGGGAAACAGCTAGCACAGATACGCAGTATTTT. Its translation: CASSTLTGGETASTDTQYF.

This clone was detected once. V is TRBV5-4 and J is TRBJ2-1; 9 nucleotides agree with TRBD2. Germline V CDR1 and CDR2: SGHNT, YYREEE (reference sequence). J lost 8 bases, V lost 6 bases, and 15 bases had no gene match. The CDR3 has 16 amino acids. The CDR3 loop is CASTQRLSGSGDEQFF. Here the CDR3 DNA reads TGTGCCAGCACCCAGCGGCTTAGCGGGAGTGGGGATGAGCAGTTCTTC. The whole variable domain, remainder taken from reference TRBV5-4 and TRBJ2-1, is ETGVTQSPTHLIKTRGQQVTLRCSSQSGHNTVSWYQQALGQGPQFIFQYYREEENGRGNFPPRFSGLQFPNYSSELNVNALELDDSALYLCASTQRLSGSGDEQFFGPGTRLTVL.

The V and J genes are TRBV29-1 and TRBJ2-3; D might be TRBD2 (5 bases). The ends were cut back, 4 bases at V and 4 bases at J, with 18 bases in the middle. Germline CDR1 reads SQVTM; CDR2 reads ANQGSEA. The CDR3 spans 15 residues. The DNA of the CDR3 is TGCAGCGTTGGGAAAAACCAACTCGGGGCAGATACGCAGTATTTT. Amino acids: CSVGKNQLGADTQYF.

In DNA, the CDR3 is TGTGCCAGCAGCCCTCCAGCGGGGGCGGGGGAGACCCAGTACTTC. Translating it yields CASSPPAGAGETQYF. J is TRBJ2-5 and V is TRBV5-4; TRBD2 matches at 8 bases. CDR3 size: 15 residues. Losses at the gene ends were 4 bases for V and 5 bases for J; bases not matched to a gene: 10. Germline V gene lookup returns CDR1 SGHNT and CDR2 YYREEE (reference sequence).

The V call is TRBV30, the J call TRBJ2-1, with D possibly TRBD2 on 5 matching bases. The V end was cut by 0 bases, the J end by 6 bases, with 15 bases between. Germline loops: CDR1 GTSNPN, CDR2 SVGIG (reference sequence). The CDR3 extends over 15 amino acids. CDR3 in DNA: TGTGCCTGGAGTGTAAGGACTCGGTTTGGCAATGAGCAGTTCTTC. Amino acid sequence: CAWSVRTRFGNEQFF.

The gene calls are TRBV2 and TRBJ1-6; 7 bases map to TRBD1. CDR3 length: 15 residues. The J segment lost 10 bases and the V segment lost 2 bases, leaving 8 bases of the junction unmatched. Germline V gene lookup returns CDR1 SNHLY and CDR2 FYNNEI. CDR3 nucleotide sequence: TGTGCCAGCAGTGAATTTACAGGGGCAGGATCACCCCTCCACTTT. This translates into CASSEFTGAGSPLHF.

V and J are TRBV5-4 and TRBJ1-2; unclear D gene. This CDR3 has 16 amino acids. The germline gives CDR1 SGHNT, CDR2 YYREEE (reference sequence). Trimming stripped 4 bases from V and 5 bases from J, with 21 bases between. The CDR3 reads CASSPAQSDLQYGYTF. CDR3 in DNA: TGTGCCAGCAGCCCAGCCCAGTCGGATCTCCAATATGGCTACACCTTC.

Note on this clone: An end of the junction differs from the germline gene, which may be a read error. The chain carries TRBV19 and TRBJ2-1; a weak D match, TRBD1 (6 bases). Looked up from germline, CDR1 is LNHDA and CDR2 is SQIVND (reference sequence). This CDR3 has 15 residues. CDR3 bases: TGTGCCAGTAGTATAGACCAGGGGCCCTACGATGAGCAGTTCTTC. Amino acids: CASSIDQGPYDEQFF.

The CDR3 loop reads CASSGLQGIRGYTF. CDR3 sequence (DNA): TGTGCCAGCAGCGGCCTCCAGGGGATTCGCGGCTACACCTTC. The chain uses TRBV7-8 and TRBJ1-2; the D gene is possibly TRBD1 (6 bases). The CDR3 is made up of 14 amino acids. The V end lost 5 bases, the J end lost 8 bases, and 18 bases lay between the germline ends. The germline V gene encodes CDR1 SGHVS and CDR2 FQNEAQ.

The DNA of the CDR3 is TGTGCCAGCAGTCCCCGGGTAGCGGGGCTCGAGACCCAGTACTTC. It encodes CASSPRVAGLETQYF. This chain connects TRBV28 to TRBJ2-5; TRBD2 agrees at 8 bases. The V gene end was trimmed by 5 bases and the J gene end by 5 bases; junction bases not matched to a gene: 10. The germline V gene has CDR1 MDHEN and CDR2 SYDVKM. The CDR3 loop spans 15 amino acids.

This chain links TRBV2 with TRBJ1-2, with a weak D call TRBD1 (5 bases). Germline assignment: CDR1 SNHLY and CDR2 FYNNEI. This CDR3 spans 12 amino acids. V lost 5 bases and J lost 4, with 8 bases in between. The CDR3 nucleotides read TGTGCCAGCAGTCAGACAGCCTATGGCTACACCTTC. Protein: CASSQTAYGYTF.

This chain joins TRBV4-1 and TRBJ1-5; D is undetermined. Germline V gene lookup returns CDR1 MGHRA and CDR2 YSYEKL. The CDR3 consists of 13 residues. V dropped 0 bases and J dropped 7 bases, with 7 bases sitting between them. The CDR3 nucleotides are TGCGCCAGCAGCCAAGATCTTGCCCAGCCCCAGCATTTT. It yields the protein CASSQDLAQPQHF.

The genes are TRBV5-1 and TRBJ2-3; D unclear. Trimming removed 6 bases from V and 0 bases from J, with 11 bases in between. The CDR3 is made up of 14 amino acids. Germline assignment: CDR1 SGHRS and CDR2 YFSETQ. The CDR3 spells CASTDARSTDTQYF. The CDR3 DNA follows: TGCGCCAGCACCGATGCTAGGAGCACAGATACGCAGTATTTT.

The V call is TRBV6-5, the J call TRBJ1-2; 9 bases map to TRBD1. V gave up 4 bases and J gave up 7 bases; unmatched junction bases: 1. The length of the CDR3 is 12 residues. Germline V gene sequence: CDR1 MNHEY, CDR2 SVGAGI. The CDR3 loop is CASSWDRVGYTF. As DNA, the CDR3 is TGTGCCAGCAGTTGGGACAGGGTTGGCTACACCTTC.

The V and J genes are TRBV11-2 and TRBJ2-5; 14 bases align to TRBD2. With 3 bases clipped from V and 13 bases from J, the junction kept 4 bases outside the gene matches. The CDR3 covers 13 residues. Germline loops: CDR1 SGHAT, CDR2 FQNNGV. CDR3 region: CASSFMTSGGAYF. The CDR3 nucleotides read TGTGCCAGCAGCTTTATGACTAGCGGGGGGGCGTACTTC.

The V call is TRBV5-1, the J call TRBJ2-4, with D tentatively TRBD1 (6 bases). The germline V gene has CDR1 SGHRS and CDR2 YFSETQ. V dropped 0 bases and J dropped 4 bases, with 11 bases sitting between them. The CDR3 is 15 residues long. The CDR3 nucleotides are TGCGCCAGCAGCTTGGGTGCTGGACAGAAAAACATTCAGTACTTC. It yields the protein CASSLGAGQKNIQYF.

V gene TRBV5-1 combines with J gene TRBJ2-7, with 13 nucleotides matching TRBD2. CDR1 is SGHRS, CDR2 YFSETQ, per germline. J gave up 2 bases and V 4 bases, and 9 bases lay outside the gene matches. The CDR3 length is 17 residues. In DNA, the CDR3 is TGCGCCAGCAGCCTGGGACCCGGGACTAGCGGGACCTACGAGCAGTACTTC. This codes for CASSLGPGTSGTYEQYF.

This chain links TRBV4-1 with TRBJ1-1, with D hard to call. This CDR3 is built from 15 residues. The germline V and J ends were trimmed by 4 bases and 2 bases, with 14 bases remaining between them. CDR1 and CDR2 from the germline V gene are MGHRA and YSYEKL. CDR3 in amino acids: CASSLFPTPNTEAFF. The CDR3 DNA is TGCGCCAGCAGCCTTTTCCCCACTCCTAACACTGAAGCTTTCTTT.

A single count supports this clone. The V gene is TRBV2, the J gene TRBJ2-3; 13 bases fit TRBD2. Trimming cost V 6 bases and J 7 bases; bases outside gene matches: 10. This CDR3 is 16 amino acids long. The germline V gene has CDR1 SNHLY and CDR2 FYNNEI. CDR3 coding DNA: TGTGCCAGCAGGGATACTAGCGGGGGGGCGGGAAATACGCAGTATTTT. Translating gives CASRDTSGGAGNTQYF.

The V and J genes are TRBV7-9 and TRBJ2-5; D is unresolved. The ends were cut back, 5 bases at V and 7 bases at J, with 11 bases in the middle. This CDR3 is built from 12 residues. The germline V gene encodes CDR1 SEHNR and CDR2 FQNEAQ (reference sequence). In nucleotides, the CDR3 is TGTGCCAGCAGCCTGGCAGACGGGACCCAGTACTTC. It codes for CASSLADGTQYF.

The rearrangement links TRBV5-6 to TRBJ2-1, with 7 bases that match TRBD2. With 8 bases clipped from V and 6 bases from J, the junction kept 14 bases outside the gene matches. This CDR3 has 15 residues. The germline gives CDR1 SGHDT, CDR2 YYEEEE. CDR3 sequence (DNA): TGTGCCAGTTTTTATGGCGGGAGAGCGTTCAATGAGCAGTTCTTC. This translates into CASFYGGRAFNEQFF.

The chain carries TRBV10-3 and TRBJ2-7; TRBD1 agrees at 7 bases. V lost 8 bases and J lost 0; bases outside the gene matches: 4. The CDR3 consists of 13 residues. The germline CDR1 and CDR2 sequences are ENHRY and SYGVKD. CDR3: CAIGTASSYEQYF. The CDR3, as DNA: TGTGCCATCGGGACAGCGAGCTCCTACGAGCAGTACTTC.

This clone has a single count. The V gene is TRBV7-9, the J gene TRBJ2-4; no firm D call. CDR1 is SEHNR and CDR2 is FQNEAQ in the germline V gene (reference sequence). Trimming removed 0 bases at V and 7 bases at J, with 7 bases between. This CDR3 region has 13 residues. CDR3 sequence: CASSLADRNIQYF. The DNA of the CDR3 is TGTGCCAGCAGCTTAGCCGATCGGAACATTCAGTACTTC.

The chain combines TRBV19 with TRBJ2-5; 9 bases fit TRBD1. Germline lookup yields CDR1 LNHDA and CDR2 SQIVND (reference sequence). V lost 6 bases to trimming and J lost 1 base; unmatched junction nucleotides: 3. This CDR3 has 14 residues. Here the CDR3 DNA reads TGTGCCAGTAGCCAGGACAGGGGCCAAGAGACCCAGTACTTC. This encodes CASSQDRGQETQYF.

This chain connects TRBV6-1 to TRBJ1-2, with TRBD1 as a possible D gene (5 bases). Germline CDR1 MNHNS, CDR2 SASEGT. V dropped 5 bases and J dropped 3 bases, with 13 bases sitting between them. This CDR3 comprises 14 residues. CDR3 in amino acids: CASSTTAFDYGYTF. The DNA of the CDR3 is TGTGCCAGCAGTACGACAGCCTTTGACTATGGCTACACCTTC.

The genes are TRBV2 and TRBJ2-5; D is possibly TRBD2 (6 bases). The CDR3 consists of 12 residues. Germline V gives CDR1 SNHLY, CDR2 FYNNEI. Trimming stripped 8 bases from V and 2 bases from J, with 9 bases between. The CDR3 protein is CASGLSQETQYF. For the CDR3, the DNA is TGTGCCAGCGGACTATCTCAAGAGACCCAGTACTTC.

This sequence joins TRBV4-1 and TRBJ1-4, with D possibly matching TRBD1 (5 bases). Trimming removed 0 bases from V and 6 bases from J, with 17 bases in between. Looked up from germline, CDR1 is MGHRA and CDR2 is YSYEKL. This CDR3 spans 17 amino acids. The CDR3 DNA follows: TGCGCCAGCAGCCAAGAAGCGGAGACAGCCCTTTATGAAAAACTGTTTTTT. It encodes CASSQEAETALYEKLFF.